This TCR beta chain was recovered during a study of T cells in localized non-small cell lung cancer. Comment on this clone: The antigen is not known.

Profiling relied on immunoSEQ multiplex PCR, and the TCRdb table lists in-frame clones only, not all of them. Here the sample spans 3,100 or so clones, around 30% being singletons. V lost 6 bases and J lost 6; bases outside the gene matches: 5. The CDR3 runs to 14 residues. CDR1 and CDR2 (germline): MNHGY, SAAAGT. Regarding the study as a whole: Uninvolved adjacent lung showed higher T cell clonality than tumor. Sequencing was restricted to one tumor region; therefore, heterogeneity remains possible.

The chain joins TRBV6-8 to TRBJ1-5; 10 bases fit TRBD1. This clonotype was sampled from a female donor older than 55 with stage I lung adenocarcinoma. The source material was lung tumor tissue, sampled before any cancer treatment. The CDR3 DNA sequence: TGTGCCAGCAGCTACGGACAGGGGGGTCAGCCCCAGCATTTT. Translating it yields CASSYGQGGQPQHF.